A single sample is the source of the 27 T cell receptor beta chains below, sequenced in a study of blood T cell repertoires in COVID-19. TCRdb keeps only in-frame clones here, not all; method: immunoSEQ multiplex PCR. The repertoire has some 140,000 clones, 70% to 85% of them found once; the top ten carry about a tenth. Sequenced input: peripheral blood. These receptor sequences come from a man aged 60-69 years who had recovered from COVID-19.

The genes are TRBV5-6 and TRBJ1-2; D unresolved. This CDR3 is 14 amino acids long. With 3 bases removed from V and 2 bases from J, the gap between germline ends came to 11 bases. Germline-derived CDR1 and CDR2 are SGHDT and YYEEEE. Here the CDR3 reads CASSSGAANYGYTF. The CDR3 coding sequence is TGTGCCAGCAGCTCCGGTGCGGCGAACTATGGCTACACCTTC.

The V and J genes are TRBV5-6 and TRBJ2-5, with 7 bases fitting TRBD2. Germline V gene data show CDR1 as SGHDT and CDR2 as YYEEEE. The CDR3 loop spans 14 amino acids. Germline trimming cut 2 bases from V and 5 bases from J; bases unmatched to any gene: 6. CDR3 sequence reads: CASSFGEGVETQYF. The DNA for the CDR3 is TGTGCCAGCAGCTTCGGGGAGGGTGTCGAGACCCAGTACTTC. Full variable domain (missing parts from reference TRBV5-6 and TRBJ2-5): DAGVTQSPTHLIKTRGQQVTLRCSPKSGHDTVSWYQQALGQGPQFIFQYYEEEERQRGNFPDRFSGHQFPNYSSELNVNALLLGDSALYLCASSFGEGVETQYFGPGTRLLVL.

This clone was counted a few times. This chain connects TRBV7-9 to TRBJ2-2, with D possibly matching TRBD1 (5 bases). V dropped 2 bases and J dropped 0 bases, with 7 bases sitting between them. This CDR3 region has 15 residues. From germline, CDR1 is SEHNR and CDR2 FQNEAQ (reference sequence). In DNA form, the CDR3 reads TGTGCCAGCAGCTTACAGGGCGCGAACACCGGGGAGCTGTTTTTT. The encoded protein is CASSLQGANTGELFF.

This clone was picked up a small number of times. The chain carries TRBV2 and TRBJ2-5; D may be TRBD1 (5 bases). CDR1 and CDR2 from the germline V gene are SNHLY and FYNNEI. The germline V and J ends were trimmed by 8 bases and 5 bases, with 15 bases remaining between them. This CDR3 has 13 residues. In DNA, the CDR3 is TGTGCCAGCGCGCAGGGCCCCCCTGAGACCCAGTACTTC. Translating gives CASAQGPPETQYF.

The chain combines TRBV7-2 with TRBJ2-3; 11 bases map to TRBD2. The CDR3 contains 15 residues. Germline-derived CDR1 and CDR2 are SGHTA and FQGNSA. J gave up 4 bases and V 5 bases, and 5 bases lay outside the gene matches. This CDR3 reads CASSLSGRVSDTQYF. CDR3 in DNA: TGTGCCAGCAGCCTTAGCGGGAGGGTCTCAGATACGCAGTATTTT.

J is TRBJ1-2 and V is TRBV6-2 or TRBV6-3; D not certain. Germline assignment: CDR1 MNHEY and CDR2 SVGEGT. This CDR3 has 13 residues. V lost 2 bases to trimming and J lost 7 bases, with 11 bases between them. The CDR3 region has the DNA TGTGCCAGCAGTTACGGCGGTTTGGGTGGCTACACCTTC. Its protein product is CASSYGGLGGYTF.

The CDR3 region has the DNA TGTGCCAGCAGTTTTACAGGGTCAGAGACCCAGTACTTC. Amino acid sequence: CASSFTGSETQYF. The chain uses TRBV12-3 or TRBV12-4 and TRBJ2-5; D might be TRBD1 (6 bases). V was pared by 3 bases and J by 4 bases, with 9 bases between. This CDR3 has 13 amino acids.

The rearrangement uses TRBV25-1 and TRBJ1-2, with 9 nucleotides matching TRBD1. This CDR3 has 13 residues. Germline lookup yields CDR1 MGHDK and CDR2 SYGVNS. The V and J ends lost 6 bases and 8 bases, in that order; junction bases with no gene match: 7. DNA for the CDR3: TGTGCCAGCAGGGGGACAGGGAGTGTCGGCTACACCTTC. Translated: CASRGTGSVGYTF.

The chain links TRBV6-2 or TRBV6-3 to TRBJ2-5; D may be TRBD1 (5 bases). This CDR3 region has 13 residues. V gave up 5 bases and J gave up 5 bases, with 12 bases separating them. Per germline, CDR1 MNHEY and CDR2 SVGEGT. The CDR3 DNA reads TGTGCCAGCAGTCAACAGGATAGGGAGACCCAGTACTTC. It is translated as CASSQQDRETQYF.

V gene TRBV19 combines with J gene TRBJ1-4; no firm D call. Germline V lookup: CDR1 LNHDA, CDR2 SQIVND (reference sequence). V lost 7 bases to trimming and J lost 4 bases, with 10 bases between them. The CDR3 is 13 residues long. CDR3 loop: CASKRPDNEKLFF. CDR3 DNA: TGTGCCAGTAAGCGGCCTGATAATGAAAAACTGTTTTTT.

This chain joins TRBV19 and TRBJ2-1; D perhaps matches TRBD2 (5 bases). Germline-derived CDR1 and CDR2 are LNHDA and SQIVND (reference sequence). V was clipped by 7 bases and J by 0 bases, with 16 bases between them. The length of the CDR3 is 16 residues. The CDR3 region is CASTRAASSSYNEQFF. CDR3 DNA: TGTGCCAGTACCCGAGCGGCCTCGAGCTCCTACAATGAGCAGTTCTTC.

This chain connects TRBV9 to TRBJ1-2, with D possibly TRBD1 on 6 matching bases. The V end was cut by 0 bases, the J end by 9 bases, with 15 bases between. The CDR3 runs to 14 residues. The germline CDR1 and CDR2 sequences are SGDLS and YYNGEE. The CDR3 DNA reads TGTGCCAGCAGCGTAGAGGAACAGGGAGTAAGCTACACCTTC. Residues: CASSVEEQGVSYTF.

This chain joins TRBV10-3 and TRBJ2-2; the match to TRBD2 covers 9 bases. The CDR3 sequence is 15 residues long. CDR1 is ENHRY and CDR2 is SYGVKD in the germline V gene. The ends lost 4 bases at V and 6 bases at J; junction bases unmatched: 6. This CDR3 reads CAISGLAATAGELFF. CDR3 bases: TGTGCCATCAGTGGACTAGCGGCCACGGCCGGGGAGCTGTTTTTT.

The rearrangement joins TRBV10-1 to TRBJ2-3, with 9 bases that match TRBD2. V trimming: 8 bases; J trimming: 1 base; junction bases outside the gene matches: 4. The V gene's germline CDR1 is WNHNN and CDR2 SYGVQD (reference sequence). This CDR3 spans 14 amino acids. CDR3 region: CASLTSGRTDTQYF. CDR3 DNA: TGCGCCAGCCTTACTAGCGGGCGCACAGATACGCAGTATTTT.

This clone was seen just once. This sequence joins TRBV10-3 and TRBJ1-1; D is uncertain. Germline V gene data show CDR1 as ENHRY and CDR2 as SYGVKD. The germline V and J ends were trimmed by 3 bases and 2 bases, with 16 bases remaining between them. The CDR3 spans 16 residues. CDR3 coding DNA: TGTGCCATCAGTGATTCAGCGGGATCTACCAACACTGAAGCTTTCTTT. Its protein is CAISDSAGSTNTEAFF.

The chain employs TRBV6-5 and TRBJ2-7, with D tentatively TRBD1 (7 bases). CDR1 is MNHEY, CDR2 SVGAGI, per germline. Trimming stripped 7 bases from V and 1 base from J, with 14 bases between. The CDR3 length is 14 residues. CDR3 region: CASKKQGGSYEQYF. The CDR3 bases are TGTGCCAGCAAGAAGCAGGGGGGTTCCTACGAGCAGTACTTC.

This chain connects TRBV3-1 (or the pseudogene TRBV3-2) to TRBJ2-4; TRBD2 matches at 8 bases. The J segment lost 8 bases and the V segment lost 4 bases, leaving 7 bases of the junction unmatched. The CDR3 has 14 amino acids. CDR1 LGHDT and CDR2 YNNKEL come from the germline V gene (reference sequence). The CDR3, as DNA: TGTGCCAGCAGCCCCCCGGGGGGGCTGCACATTCAGTACTTC. It translates to CASSPPGGLHIQYF.

This clone was counted once. The chain links TRBV9 to TRBJ1-3, with TRBD1 matching 7 bases. The CDR3 length is 14 residues. The trim removed 4 bases at V and 4 bases at J, leaving 5 bases unmatched. Germline-derived CDR1 and CDR2 are SGDLS and YYNGEE. For the CDR3, the DNA is TGTGCCAGCAGCTCCACAGGGGCAGGAAACACCATATATTTT. Translation: CASSSTGAGNTIYF.

The CDR3 here is CASGTANTEAFF. The CDR3 DNA is TGTGCCAGCGGGACTGCGAACACTGAAGCTTTCTTT. The V gene is TRBV9, the J gene TRBJ1-1, with a possible D match to TRBD1 (5 bases). CDR1 and CDR2 from the germline V gene are SGDLS and YYNGEE. V was trimmed by 7 bases and J by 1 base, leaving 8 bases between them. The CDR3 runs 12 residues.

The V and J genes are TRBV19 and TRBJ1-3, with TRBD1 matching over 7 bases. The CDR3 sequence is 16 residues long. J was trimmed by 0 bases and V by 8 bases; bases with no gene match: 10. CDR1 and CDR2 (germline): LNHDA, SQIVND (reference sequence). The CDR3 nucleotides read TGTGCCAGTTACCACGGTGACAGGGCCTCTGGAAACACCATATATTTT. Protein: CASYHGDRASGNTIYF.

J is TRBJ2-1 and V is TRBV6-5; 8 nucleotides align to TRBD2. V lost 10 bases, J lost 6 bases, and 8 bases stayed unmatched. Germline loops: CDR1 MNHEY, CDR2 SVGAGI. The CDR3 contains 13 residues. CDR3 DNA sequence: TGTGCCACCTCGCCAGCGGGGGTCAATGAGCAGTTCTTC. Translating gives CATSPAGVNEQFF.

J is TRBJ2-3 and V is TRBV19; maybe TRBD2 (5 bases). This CDR3 region has 16 residues. CDR1 is LNHDA and CDR2 is SQIVND in the germline V gene (reference sequence). Trimming shortened V by 8 bases and J by 4 bases, and 22 bases separated the two germline ends. CDR3: CASSSLLTLGADTQYF. CDR3 sequence (DNA): TGTGCCAGTTCATCCCTGCTAACCCTCGGGGCAGATACGCAGTATTTT.

V usage is TRBV28 and J usage is TRBJ2-7; TRBD1 is a possible D gene (6 bases). The CDR3 is 13 amino acids. Germline CDR1 MDHEN, CDR2 SYDVKM. With 7 bases removed from V and 0 bases from J, the gap between germline ends came to 10 bases. The CDR3 loop reads CASIGTNSYEQYF. The CDR3 DNA reads TGTGCCAGCATCGGGACAAACTCCTACGAGCAGTACTTC.

This clone showed up just a few times. J is TRBJ1-1 and V is TRBV3-1 (or the pseudogene TRBV3-2); possible D gene TRBD1, 6 bases. V lost 0 bases and J 7 bases, leaving 9 bases between the germline ends. This CDR3 region has 13 residues. Germline CDR1 reads LGHDT; CDR2 reads YNNKEL (reference sequence). The CDR3 region has the DNA TGTGCCAGCAGCCAAGATACAGGGATTGAAGCTTTCTTT. Translation gives CASSQDTGIEAFF.

The chain is built from TRBV7-2 and TRBJ2-2, with D maybe TRBD1 (5 bases). This CDR3 is 14 amino acids long. Trimming removed 2 bases from V and 1 base from J, with 5 bases in between. The V gene's germline CDR1 is SGHTA and CDR2 FQGNSA. CDR3 nucleotides: TGTGCCAGCAGCTTAAGGGGGAACACCGGGGAGCTGTTTTTT. Translated: CASSLRGNTGELFF.

The chain uses TRBV9 and TRBJ2-1; 13 bases align to TRBD2. CDR3 size: 16 residues. V lost 2 bases and J lost 3; bases outside the gene matches: 2. CDR1 is SGDLS, CDR2 YYNGEE, per germline. The CDR3 here is CASSVGTSGNYNEQFF. In DNA form, the CDR3 reads TGTGCCAGCAGCGTCGGGACTAGCGGGAACTACAATGAGCAGTTCTTC.

This chain's CDR3 is CASSLQDRVVETQYF. The CDR3 DNA reads as TGCGCCAGCAGCTTACAGGACAGGGTTGTCGAGACCCAGTACTTC. The gene calls are TRBV5-1 and TRBJ2-5, with 8 bases identical to TRBD1. The V segment lost 2 bases and the J segment 5 bases; nucleotides outside the gene matches: 8. The CDR3 spans 15 residues. Germline V gives CDR1 SGHRS, CDR2 YFSETQ.